The 3 T cell receptor beta chains presented below share a single source sample, sequenced in a study of blood T cell repertoires in COVID-19. The protocol was immunoSEQ multiplex PCR, while the TCRdb copy is restricted to in-frame clones and leaves out a portion. The table includes roughly 380,000 clones, more than 70% detected once. The sequenced material came from PBMCs or T cells enriched from blood (not recorded which). The receptors come from a man between 25 and 39 years old who had recovered from COVID-19.

This clone was observed a handful of times. V gene TRBV7-2 combines with J gene TRBJ1-1; tentatively, D is TRBD1 (5 bases). CDR3 size: 15 residues. The V gene's germline CDR1 is SGHTA and CDR2 FQGNSA. The V end was cut by 4 bases, the J end by 0 bases, with 12 bases between. CDR3 DNA sequence: TGTGCCAGCAGCTCTAGGACAAGCATGAACACTGAAGCTTTCTTT. It codes for CASSSRTSMNTEAFF.

This rearrangement joins TRBV5-1 to TRBJ2-5; no clear D. The CDR3 runs to 13 residues. V was pared by 3 bases and J by 1 base, with 7 bases between. Germline V CDR1 and CDR2: SGHRS, YFSETQ. The CDR3 DNA is TGCGCCAGCAGCTCCGGTGGCCAAGAGACCCAGTACTTC. Its translation: CASSSGGQETQYF. The complete variable domain, with remaining parts taken from reference TRBV5-1 and TRBJ2-5, reads KAGVTQTPRYLIKTRGQQVTLSCSPISGHRSVSWYQQTPGQGLQFLFEYFSETQRNKGNFPGRFSGRQFSNSRSEMNVSTLELGDSALYLCASSSGGQETQYFGPGTRLLVL.

V usage is TRBV7-3 and J usage is TRBJ2-5; D ambiguous. The CDR3 length is 13 residues. The germline V gene has CDR1 SGHTA and CDR2 FQGTGA. The V gene lost 2 bases and the J gene lost 5 bases, with 9 bases spanning the gap. CDR3 nucleotide sequence: TGTGCCAGCAGCTTATATACGGAGGAGACCCAGTACTTC. It specifies CASSLYTEETQYF.